The source of this T cell receptor beta chain is a study of vaccination and CD4 T cells after COVID-19. Overall study context: Samples taken post-COVID came a median around 100 days after diagnosis, ranging from 35 to 161.

The CDR3 extends over 17 amino acids. CDR1 and CDR2 from the germline V gene are MNHEY and SMNVEV (reference sequence). Trimming took off 2 bases at V and 6 bases at J, with 17 bases between the two ends. Sequence data for DNA of cultured CD4+ T cells were generated by the Oncomine TCR Beta short-read assay. TCRdb re-analysed the PCR reads in MiXCR, keeping a single row per CDR3 protein. This repertoire shows roughly 16,000 distinct CDR3 sequences, approximately 53% found once; its top ten account for about 32%. On this clonotype itself: No antigen is known for it.

Treatment in this sample: roughly nine-day PBMC culture with coronavirus spike peptide pools or control peptides (ViraFEST assay). TCR sequencing followed the expansion of antigen-specific T cells with peptide pools in ViraFEST. Replacement of half the medium with fresh IL-2 medium took place on days 3 and 7. Negative selection separated CD4+ T cells from approximately 9-day cultures. This specimen consisted of cultured CD4+ T cells from blood, obtained after SARS-CoV-2 vaccination. This chain joins TRBV27 and TRBJ1-6, with TRBD1 as a possible D gene (5 bases). The TCR comes from a human donor with COVID-19. CDR3 bases: TGTGCCAGCAGTTTAGGGGTCAGGGCAAAAGGTAATTCACCCCTCCACTTT. It codes for CASSLGVRAKGNSPLHF.